This TCR beta chain was recovered during a study of T-cell reconstitution after alpha-beta-depleted transplantation in children. V dropped 7 bases and J dropped 5 bases, with 12 bases sitting between them. The germline V gene has CDR1 SQVTM and CDR2 ANQGSEA. The CDR3 contains 13 residues. This clonotype was seen a handful of times. Unique molecular identifiers were used in preparing the TCRbeta library. MiXCR, applied by TCRdb to the PCR reads, yields one record per CDR3 protein. The data contain some 500,000 distinct CDR3 sequences, approximately 32% of them singletons. This rearrangement joins TRBV29-1 to TRBJ1-6, with D uncertain. This TCR derives from a human donor who donated a stem cell graft to a child with aplastic anemia. Sequences were derived from PBMCs from the stem cell graft donor, sampled from the stem cell graft. CDR3 nucleotides: TGCAGCGCCACGACGGACGATAATTCACCCCTCCACTTT. Amino acids: CSATTDDNSPLHF.